These 23 T cell receptor beta chains were all obtained from the same sample, sequenced in a study of blood T cells in healthy people across ages. A sample-barcoded 5' primer and a J-beta primer mix were used in a second PCR of roughly 7 to 12 cycles. A single record per CDR3 protein comes from TCRdb applying MiXCR to the 5' RACE reads. The sample contains 1.5 million to 2 million distinct CDR3 sequences, over 25% of which appear only once. Sequencing input: blood. The source is a young woman in good health.

J is TRBJ1-1 and V is TRBV20-1, with 7 bases lining up with TRBD1. V was pared by 4 bases and J by 4 bases, with 9 bases of the junction left unmatched. This CDR3 is 14 amino acids long. CDR1 and CDR2 (germline): DFQATT, SNEGSKA (reference sequence). CDR3 nucleotide sequence: TGCAGTGCTAATAACAGGGGCGGGAGCACTGAAGCTTTCTTT. Protein product: CSANNRGGSTEAFF.

The V call is TRBV20-1, the J call TRBJ2-7; 12 bases are a match to TRBD2. The CDR3 consists of 14 residues. The V and J ends lost 4 bases and 6 bases, in that order; junction bases with no gene match: 7. CDR1 is DFQATT and CDR2 is SNEGSKA in the germline V gene (reference sequence). The CDR3 is CSATTLAGGGEQYF. The CDR3, as DNA: TGCAGTGCTACGACCCTAGCGGGAGGGGGCGAGCAGTACTTC.

There are many counts of this clonotype. This chain's CDR3 is CSGDGGQETQYF. The DNA of the CDR3 is TGCAGCGGGGACGGAGGGCAGGAGACCCAGTACTTC. The V gene is TRBV29-1, the J gene TRBJ2-5; TRBD2 might be the D (6 bases). The CDR3 loop spans 12 amino acids. Germline V gene data show CDR1 as SQVTM and CDR2 as ANQGSEA. Trimming removed 7 bases at V and 5 bases at J, with 14 bases between.

The chain has TRBV3-1 and TRBJ2-1; D is perhaps TRBD2 (6 bases). Germline-derived CDR1 and CDR2 are LGHDT and YNNKEL (reference sequence). The ends were cut back, 5 bases at V and 0 bases at J, with 11 bases in the middle. The CDR3 is 15 residues long. In nucleotides, the CDR3 is TGTGCCAGCAGCGGTGGGGGGACCTCCTACAATGAGCAGTTCTTC. Its translation is CASSGGGTSYNEQFF.

The rearrangement joins TRBV5-6 to TRBJ2-5; no clear D gene. The germline V and J ends were trimmed by 0 bases and 3 bases, with 12 bases remaining between them. The CDR3 length is 15 residues. Germline values: CDR1 SGHDT, CDR2 YYEEEE. The CDR3 coding sequence is TGTGCCAGCAGCTTGGTGGCGGTCCATAAAGAGACCCAGTACTTC. It is translated as CASSLVAVHKETQYF.

This clonotype came up a few times. The rearrangement links TRBV12-3 or TRBV12-4 to TRBJ2-3; D might be TRBD2 (6 bases). V lost 10 bases and J lost 2, with 13 bases in between. This CDR3 region has 13 residues. CDR3 residues: CATGSGDTDTQYF. The CDR3, as DNA: TGTGCCACAGGATCGGGGGACACAGATACGCAGTATTTT.

This clonotype has a count of ten or more. The chain carries TRBV12-5 and TRBJ2-5; D not resolved. The V and J ends lost 5 bases and 3 bases respectively, with 10 bases between them. The CDR3 extends over 13 amino acids. Germline V gene data show CDR1 as LGHNT and CDR2 as FRNRAP. CDR3 nucleotides: TGTGCTAGTGGTCTATGGACGGAAGAGACCCAGTACTTC. This gives the protein CASGLWTEETQYF.

This clonotype was counted at least ten times. DNA of the CDR3: TGTGCCAGCAGTTTGGACGGGGCGGGTGAGCAGTTCTTC. This sequence encodes CASSLDGAGEQFF. The chain links TRBV12-3 or TRBV12-4 to TRBJ2-1; D is possibly TRBD1 or TRBD2 (5 bases each). The CDR3 loop spans 13 amino acids. The V end was cut by 3 bases, the J end by 9 bases, with 12 bases between.

This clonotype appeared a few times. The chain has TRBV9 and TRBJ1-5; 11 nucleotides match TRBD1. V shed 3 bases and J 1 base; nucleotides not matched to a gene: 3. The CDR3 loop spans 16 amino acids. Germline values: CDR1 SGDLS, CDR2 YYNGEE. CDR3 sequence: CASSGGTGGSNQPQHF. Here the CDR3 DNA reads TGTGCCAGCAGCGGAGGGACAGGGGGAAGCAATCAGCCCCAGCATTTT. Variable domain in full (rest from reference TRBV9 and TRBJ1-5): DSGVTQTPKHLITATGQRVTLRCSPRSGDLSVYWYQQSLDQGLQFLIQYYNGEERAKGNILERFSAQQFPDLHSELNLSSLELGDSALYFCASSGGTGGSNQPQHFGDGTRLSIL.

The table lists this clonotype with a few counts. This rearrangement joins TRBV15 to TRBJ1-1; D perhaps matches TRBD1 (5 bases). V lost 8 bases to trimming and J lost 1 base, with 20 bases between them. CDR1 LNHNV and CDR2 YYDKDF come from the germline V gene (reference sequence). There are 16 residues in the CDR3. CDR3 sequence reads: CATLRSKQVTNTEAFF. The CDR3 coding sequence is TGTGCCACCCTTAGAAGTAAACAGGTAACGAACACTGAAGCTTTCTTT.

The chain has TRBV5-1 and TRBJ2-7, with 11 bases fitting TRBD2. The CDR3 extends over 15 amino acids. Trimming at V came to 4 bases and at J to 4 bases, leaving 7 bases not matched to a gene. The germline V gene has CDR1 SGHRS and CDR2 YFSETQ. The CDR3: CASSDASGRYYEQYF. In nucleotides, the CDR3 is TGCGCCAGCAGCGATGCTAGCGGGAGGTATTACGAGCAGTACTTC.

The chain carries TRBV7-9 and TRBJ1-2; D uncertain. With 1 base removed from V and 12 bases from J, the gap between germline ends came to 12 bases. Germline lookup yields CDR1 SEHNR and CDR2 FQNEAQ (reference sequence). The CDR3 runs to 12 residues. CDR3 sequence: CASSLDRSANTF. The CDR3 region has the DNA TGTGCCAGCAGCTTAGATAGGTCTGCTAACACCTTC.

CDR3 nucleotides: TGTGCCAGCAGGAACACGGCTAGCGGGGGGGCGGAAGATACGCAGTATTTT. It translates to CASRNTASGGAEDTQYF. This chain connects TRBV9 to TRBJ2-3; 12 bases map to TRBD2. Per germline, CDR1 SGDLS and CDR2 YYNGEE. V trimming: 5 bases; J trimming: 5 bases; junction bases outside the gene matches: 12. The CDR3 spans 17 residues.

This clonotype was seen only once. Possible read error: a much larger clone is one base away. The rearrangement uses TRBV20-1 and TRBJ2-3, with D possibly matching TRBD2 (6 bases). Between the trimmed V and J ends, which lost 0 bases and 4 bases, there was a span of 17 bases. From germline, CDR1 is DFQATT and CDR2 SNEGSKA (reference sequence). The CDR3 totals 16 residues. CDR3 in amino acids: CSARDLAAQSADTQYF. The CDR3 DNA sequence: TGCAGTGCTAGAGACTTAGCGGCCCAGAGCGCAGATACGCAGTATTTT.

This clonotype has only one observation. The chain joins TRBV4-3 to TRBJ2-2; D is uncertain. Germline V gives CDR1 LGHNA, CDR2 YSLEER. The CDR3 consists of 16 residues. V lost 1 base and J lost 3, with 12 bases in between. The CDR3 loop reads CASSQGLDFYTGELFF. As DNA, the CDR3 is TGCGCCAGCAGCCAAGGGCTAGATTTTTACACCGGGGAGCTGTTTTTT.

The chain combines TRBV20-1 with TRBJ2-1; TRBD2 matches at 13 bases. Germline trimming cut 2 bases from V and 5 bases from J; bases unmatched to any gene: 9. CDR1 and CDR2 from the germline V gene are DFQATT and SNEGSKA (reference sequence). The length of the CDR3 is 17 residues. The CDR3 DNA reads as TGCAGTGCTAGATCACCTCTCGGGACTAGCGGGAACAATGAGCAGTTCTTC. Encoded protein: CSARSPLGTSGNNEQFF.

This clonotype was found many times. The chain is built from TRBV6-5 and TRBJ2-7; no clear D. CDR1 MNHEY and CDR2 SVGAGI come from the germline V gene. The V end was cut by 5 bases, the J end by 2 bases, with 10 bases between. This CDR3 is built from 13 residues. The CDR3, as DNA: TGTGCCAGCAGTCTCGACTGGACCTACGAGCAGTACTTC. Amino acid sequence: CASSLDWTYEQYF.

The rearrangement joins TRBV3-1 to TRBJ1-2; D remains ambiguous. The V end lost 3 bases, the J end lost 5 bases, and 16 bases lay between the germline ends. Germline CDR1 LGHDT, CDR2 YNNKEL (reference sequence). The CDR3 spans 15 residues. The chain's CDR3 is CASSHASLGGYGYTF. In nucleotides, the CDR3 is TGTGCCAGCAGCCACGCGTCACTAGGCGGGTATGGCTACACCTTC.

The J gene is TRBJ2-1, the V gene TRBV5-1, with D possibly matching TRBD1 (5 bases). Germline CDR1 SGHRS, CDR2 YFSETQ. V lost 8 bases to trimming and J lost 9 bases, with 18 bases between them. There are 13 residues in the CDR3. The CDR3 region is CARGVRAEGEQFF. The CDR3 DNA sequence: TGCGCCAGAGGGGTCAGGGCGGAAGGTGAGCAGTTCTTC. The full variable domain, its missing parts supplied by reference TRBV5-1 and TRBJ2-1, is KAGVTQTPRYLIKTRGQQVTLSCSPISGHRSVSWYQQTPGQGLQFLFEYFSETQRNKGNFPGRFSGRQFSNSRSEMNVSTLELGDSALYLCARGVRAEGEQFFGPGTRLTVL.

This clonotype occurred a few times. This sequence joins TRBV6-2 or TRBV6-3 and TRBJ2-7; D remains ambiguous. Germline V lookup: CDR1 MNHEY, CDR2 SVGEGT. V lost 5 bases, J lost 3 bases, and 14 bases lay in between. The length of the CDR3 is 14 residues. CDR3 in amino acids: CASSKLVGLYEQYF. In DNA form, the CDR3 reads TGTGCCAGCAGTAAACTGGTCGGCCTCTACGAGCAGTACTTC.

The chain has TRBV6-1 and TRBJ2-7, with D possibly matching TRBD1 (6 bases). From germline, CDR1 is MNHNS and CDR2 SASEGT. The CDR3 is made up of 14 amino acids. V dropped 5 bases and J dropped 2 bases, with 13 bases sitting between them. CDR3 DNA: TGTGCCAGCAGTCAAGGACAGCCCACCTACGAGCAGTACTTC. Its protein product is CASSQGQPTYEQYF.

J is TRBJ2-3 and V is TRBV2, with 10 bases matching TRBD2. Per germline, CDR1 SNHLY and CDR2 FYNNEI. After removal of 6 bases from V and 2 bases from J, the junction contained 8 bases not matched to a gene. The CDR3 consists of 16 residues. The CDR3 loop reads CASSAPGLATTDTQYF. Here the CDR3 DNA reads TGTGCCAGCAGCGCACCGGGACTAGCGACCACAGATACGCAGTATTTT.

This clonotype was counted a few times. The chain links TRBV6-2 or TRBV6-3 to TRBJ1-1; maybe TRBD1 (5 bases). CDR1 and CDR2 (germline): MNHEY, SVGEGT. With 10 bases removed from V and 4 bases from J, the gap between germline ends came to 16 bases. CDR3 size: 13 residues. The CDR3 nucleotides read TGTGCCATCCGATCGGGGACTATCACTGAAGCTTTCTTT. Translated: CAIRSGTITEAFF.